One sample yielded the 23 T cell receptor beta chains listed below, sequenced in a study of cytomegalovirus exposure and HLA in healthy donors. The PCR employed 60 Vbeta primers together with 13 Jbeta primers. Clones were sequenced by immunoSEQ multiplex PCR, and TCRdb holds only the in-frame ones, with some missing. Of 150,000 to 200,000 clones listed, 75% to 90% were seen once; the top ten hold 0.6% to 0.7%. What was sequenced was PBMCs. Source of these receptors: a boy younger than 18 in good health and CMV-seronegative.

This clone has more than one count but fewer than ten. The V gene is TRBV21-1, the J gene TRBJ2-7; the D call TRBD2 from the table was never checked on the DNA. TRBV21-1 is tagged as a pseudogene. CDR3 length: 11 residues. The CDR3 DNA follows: TGTGCCAGCAGCAGGAGATACGAGCAGTACTTC. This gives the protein CASSRRYEQYF.

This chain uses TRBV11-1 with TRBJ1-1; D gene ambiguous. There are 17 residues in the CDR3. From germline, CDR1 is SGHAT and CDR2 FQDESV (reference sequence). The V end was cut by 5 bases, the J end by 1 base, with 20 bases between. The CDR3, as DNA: TGTGCCAGCAGCCGCCCAGGCGTATATATTGGGAACACTGAAGCTTTCTTT. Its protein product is CASSRPGVYIGNTEAFF.

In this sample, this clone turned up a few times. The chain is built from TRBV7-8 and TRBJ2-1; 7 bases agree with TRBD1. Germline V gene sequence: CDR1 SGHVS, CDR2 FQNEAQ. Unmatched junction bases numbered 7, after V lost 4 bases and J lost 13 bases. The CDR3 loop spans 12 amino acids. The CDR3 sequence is CASSWTGQDQFF. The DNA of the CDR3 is TGTGCCAGCAGCTGGACAGGTCAGGATCAGTTCTTC.

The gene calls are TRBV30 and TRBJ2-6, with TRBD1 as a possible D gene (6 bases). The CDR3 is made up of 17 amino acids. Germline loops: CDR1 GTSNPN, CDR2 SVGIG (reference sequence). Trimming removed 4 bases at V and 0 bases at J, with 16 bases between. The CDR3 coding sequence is TGTGCCTGGAACTACGGACAGCTTAACTCTGGGGCCAACGTCCTGACTTTC. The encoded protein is CAWNYGQLNSGANVLTF.

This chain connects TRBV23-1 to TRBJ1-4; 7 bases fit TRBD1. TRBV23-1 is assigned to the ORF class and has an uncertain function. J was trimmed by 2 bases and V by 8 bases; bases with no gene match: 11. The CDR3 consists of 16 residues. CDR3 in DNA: TGCGCCAGCGGAGTTGCCCCGGGACAGACTAATGAAAAACTGTTTTTT. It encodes CASGVAPGQTNEKLFF.

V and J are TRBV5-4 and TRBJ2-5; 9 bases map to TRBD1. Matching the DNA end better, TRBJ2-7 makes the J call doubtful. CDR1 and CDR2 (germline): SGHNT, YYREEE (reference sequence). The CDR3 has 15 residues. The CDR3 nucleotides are TGTGCCAGCAGCTGGGACAGGGAAATCTGGTCCGAGCAGTACTTC. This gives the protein CASSWDREIWSEQYF.

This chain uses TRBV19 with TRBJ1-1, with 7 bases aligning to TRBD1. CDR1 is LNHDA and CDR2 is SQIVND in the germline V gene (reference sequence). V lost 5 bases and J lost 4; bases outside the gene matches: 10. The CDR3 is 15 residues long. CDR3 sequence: CASSLDDREATEAFF. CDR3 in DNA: TGTGCCAGTAGTCTCGACGACAGGGAGGCCACTGAAGCTTTCTTT.

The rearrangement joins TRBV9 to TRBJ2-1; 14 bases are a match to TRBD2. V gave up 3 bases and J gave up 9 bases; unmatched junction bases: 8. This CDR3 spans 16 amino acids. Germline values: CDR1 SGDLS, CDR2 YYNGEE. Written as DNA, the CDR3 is TGTGCCAGCAGCGGCCAGGGGACTAGCGGGAGAGGTGAGCAGTTCTTC. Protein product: CASSGQGTSGRGEQFF.

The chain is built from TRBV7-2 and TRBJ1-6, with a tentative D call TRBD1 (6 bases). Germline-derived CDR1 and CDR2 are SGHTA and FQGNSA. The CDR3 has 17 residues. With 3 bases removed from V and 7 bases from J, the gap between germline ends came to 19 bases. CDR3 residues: CASSFFFGGAGNSPLHF. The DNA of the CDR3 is TGTGCCAGCAGCTTCTTCTTTGGGGGGGCTGGGAATTCACCCCTCCACTTT. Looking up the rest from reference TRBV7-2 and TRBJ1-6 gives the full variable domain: GAGVSQSPSNKVTEKGKDVELRCDPISGHTALYWYRQSLGQGLEFLIYFQGNSAPDKSGLPSDRFSAERTGGSVSTLTIQRTQQEDSAVYLCASSFFFGGAGNSPLHFGNGTRLTVT.

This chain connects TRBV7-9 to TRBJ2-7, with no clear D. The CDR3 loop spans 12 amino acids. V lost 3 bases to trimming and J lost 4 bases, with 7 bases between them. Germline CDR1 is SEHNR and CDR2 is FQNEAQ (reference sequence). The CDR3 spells CASSFPGYEQYF. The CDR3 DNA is TGTGCCAGCAGCTTCCCCGGGTACGAGCAGTACTTC.

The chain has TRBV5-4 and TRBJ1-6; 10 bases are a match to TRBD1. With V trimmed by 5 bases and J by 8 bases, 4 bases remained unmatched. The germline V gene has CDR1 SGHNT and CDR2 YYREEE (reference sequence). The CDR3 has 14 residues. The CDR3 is CASRKDRGDSPLHF. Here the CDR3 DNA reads TGTGCCAGCAGGAAGGACAGGGGGGATTCACCCCTCCACTTT.

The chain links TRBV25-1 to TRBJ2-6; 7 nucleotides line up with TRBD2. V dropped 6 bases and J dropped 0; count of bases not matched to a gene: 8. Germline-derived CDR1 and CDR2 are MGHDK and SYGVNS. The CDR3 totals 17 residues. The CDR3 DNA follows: TGTGCCAGCAGCGCTAGCGGCCTAGGCTCTGGGGCCAACGTCCTGACTTTC. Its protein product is CASSASGLGSGANVLTF.

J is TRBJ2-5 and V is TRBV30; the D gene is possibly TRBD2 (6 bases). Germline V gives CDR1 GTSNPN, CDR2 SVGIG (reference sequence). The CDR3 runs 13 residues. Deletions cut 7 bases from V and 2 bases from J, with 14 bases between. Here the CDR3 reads CAFNRELQETQYF. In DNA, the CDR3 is TGTGCCTTCAACCGGGAGTTACAAGAGACCCAGTACTTC.

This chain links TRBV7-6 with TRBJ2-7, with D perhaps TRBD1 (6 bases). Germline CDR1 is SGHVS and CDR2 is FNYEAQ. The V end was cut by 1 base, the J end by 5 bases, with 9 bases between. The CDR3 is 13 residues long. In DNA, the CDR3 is TGTGCCAGCAGCTTAGAGGACAGAAACGAGCAGTACTTC. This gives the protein CASSLEDRNEQYF.

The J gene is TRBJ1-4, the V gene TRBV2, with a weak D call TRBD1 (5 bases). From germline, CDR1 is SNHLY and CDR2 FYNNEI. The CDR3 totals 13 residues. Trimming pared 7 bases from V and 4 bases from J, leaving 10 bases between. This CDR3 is CASNGQGNEKLFF. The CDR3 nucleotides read TGTGCCAGCAACGGGCAGGGTAATGAAAAACTGTTTTTT.

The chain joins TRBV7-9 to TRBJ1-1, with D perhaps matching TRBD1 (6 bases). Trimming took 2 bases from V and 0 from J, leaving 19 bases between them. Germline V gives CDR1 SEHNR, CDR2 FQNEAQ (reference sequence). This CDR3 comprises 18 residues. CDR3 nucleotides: TGTGCCAGCAGCTTAACAACCGGGACACTTCTCTTGAACACTGAAGCTTTCTTT. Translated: CASSLTTGTLLLNTEAFF.

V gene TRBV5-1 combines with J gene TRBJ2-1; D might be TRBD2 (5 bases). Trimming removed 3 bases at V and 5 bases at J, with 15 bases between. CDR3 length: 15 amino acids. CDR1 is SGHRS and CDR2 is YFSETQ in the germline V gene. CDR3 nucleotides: TGCGCCAGCAGCTCGCCGACTGGCGGGCACAATGAGCAGTTCTTC. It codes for CASSSPTGGHNEQFF.

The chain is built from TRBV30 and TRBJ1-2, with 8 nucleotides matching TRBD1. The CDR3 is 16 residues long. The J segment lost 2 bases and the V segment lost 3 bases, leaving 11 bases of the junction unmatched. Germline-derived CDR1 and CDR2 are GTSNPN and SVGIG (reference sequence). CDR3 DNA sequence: TGTGCCTGGAGGGGATTGACAGGGGAACGAAACTATGGCTACACCTTC. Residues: CAWRGLTGERNYGYTF.

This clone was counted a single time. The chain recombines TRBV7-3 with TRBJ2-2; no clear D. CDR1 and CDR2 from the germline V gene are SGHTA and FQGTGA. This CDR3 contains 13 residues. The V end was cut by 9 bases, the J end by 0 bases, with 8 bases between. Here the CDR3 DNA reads TGTGCCAGTACTCGATCGAACACCGGGGAGCTGTTTTTT. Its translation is CASTRSNTGELFF.

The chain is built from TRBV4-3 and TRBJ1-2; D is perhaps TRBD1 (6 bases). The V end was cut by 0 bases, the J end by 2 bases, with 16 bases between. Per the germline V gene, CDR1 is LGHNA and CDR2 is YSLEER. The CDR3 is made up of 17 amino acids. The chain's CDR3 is CASSQDPRTDFNYGYTF. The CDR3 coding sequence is TGCGCCAGCAGCCAAGACCCCCGGACAGATTTCAACTATGGCTACACCTTC.

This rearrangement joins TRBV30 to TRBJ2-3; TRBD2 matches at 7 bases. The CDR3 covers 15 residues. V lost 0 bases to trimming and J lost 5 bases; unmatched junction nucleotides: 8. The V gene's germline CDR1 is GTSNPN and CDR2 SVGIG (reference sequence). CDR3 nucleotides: TGTGCCTGGAGTGTCCTCGGGAGCGGGGTAGATACGCAGTATTTT. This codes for CAWSVLGSGVDTQYF.

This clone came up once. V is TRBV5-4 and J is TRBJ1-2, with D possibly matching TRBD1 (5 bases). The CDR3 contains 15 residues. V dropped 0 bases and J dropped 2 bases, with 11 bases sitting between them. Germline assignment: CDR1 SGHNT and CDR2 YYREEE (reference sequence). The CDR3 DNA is TGTGCCAGCAGCTTGGAAACAGGTTCAAACTATGGCTACACCTTC. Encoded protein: CASSLETGSNYGYTF.

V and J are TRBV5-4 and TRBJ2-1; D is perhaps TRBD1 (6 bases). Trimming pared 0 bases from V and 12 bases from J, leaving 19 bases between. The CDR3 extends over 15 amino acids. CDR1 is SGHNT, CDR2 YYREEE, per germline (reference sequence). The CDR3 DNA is TGTGCCAGCAGCTTGGCGGGACAAGGGCTGGTCGGGCAGTTCTTC. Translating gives CASSLAGQGLVGQFF.